This note documents a single TCR beta chain sequence. This entry comes from a study of shared T cell receptors in the human thymus. Sequencing was performed with immunoSEQ multiplex PCR; in TCRdb, only in-frame clones are kept and a portion is missing. The sample has hundreds of thousands of clones; approximately 87% are singletons. The CDR3 runs to 17 residues. Germline V gene lookup returns CDR1 MDHEN and CDR2 SYDVKM. Trimming at V came to 4 bases and at J to 2 bases, leaving 11 bases not matched to a gene. The sample was also reused in another study, on human thymus T cells. From that study: Thymus pieces cut out during corrective heart surgery were the tissue that was used. Within thymic and blood repertoires, V and J gene usage appeared to be biased. Related research described thymic repertoires that were highly overlapping among unrelated individuals.

The specimen was thymocytes. This chain connects TRBV28 to TRBJ2-7; 10 positions match TRBD2. This TCR came from a boy younger than two with a congenital heart defect. The DNA for the CDR3 is TGTGCCAGCAGTTGTCCTCTAGCGGGAGAGAAGGCCTACGAGCAGTACTTC. It translates to CASSCPLAGEKAYEQYF.